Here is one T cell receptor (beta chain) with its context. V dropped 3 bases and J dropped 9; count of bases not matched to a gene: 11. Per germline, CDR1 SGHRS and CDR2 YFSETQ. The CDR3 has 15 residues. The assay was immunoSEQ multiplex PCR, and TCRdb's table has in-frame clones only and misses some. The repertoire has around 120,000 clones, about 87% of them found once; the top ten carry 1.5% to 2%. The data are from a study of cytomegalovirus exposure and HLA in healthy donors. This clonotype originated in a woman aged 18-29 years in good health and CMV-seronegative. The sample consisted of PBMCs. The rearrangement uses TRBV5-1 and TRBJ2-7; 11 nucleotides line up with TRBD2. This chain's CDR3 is CASSSTLAGAAAQYF. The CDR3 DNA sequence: TGCGCCAGCAGCTCAACACTAGCGGGGGCCGCTGCGCAGTACTTC.